What follows is one T cell receptor (beta chain) and its context. The antigen remains undetermined. Some clones are missing from TCRdb's copy, which holds only in-frame ones; the method was immunoSEQ multiplex PCR. The data hold about 140,000 clones, with about 87% observed a single time. The data are from a study of T cell responses to AZD1222 COVID-19 vaccine. The CDR3 is 12 amino acids. V lost 4 bases, J lost 9 bases, and 10 bases lay in between. CDR1 and CDR2 from the germline V gene are LGHDT and YNNKEL (reference sequence). General study results and limits: Baseline serostatus was positive in only a handful of AZD1222 recipients.

The TCR comes from an adult in good health. The chain uses TRBV3-1 (or the pseudogene TRBV3-2) and TRBJ1-5; D remains unclear. Source: peripheral blood, taken on day 0 of AZD1222 vaccination. CDR3 bases: TGTGCCAGCAGCCCAAACGGTGGGCCCCAGCATTTT. It codes for CASSPNGGPQHF.